Below, 2 T cell receptor beta chains from the same sample are listed, as sequenced in a study of control samples from healthy donors and cancer patients. Only in-frame clones appear in the TCRdb table, and some are missing; sequencing was by immunoSEQ multiplex PCR. The repertoire holds hundreds of thousands of clones, with roughly four fifths as singletons. Input material: PBMCs. The origin of the receptors is a woman aged 55-70 years with lung cancer.

The chain combines TRBV6-6 with TRBJ1-5; D is possibly TRBD1 (6 bases). V was clipped by 6 bases and J by 0 bases, with 12 bases between them. There are 15 residues in the CDR3. CDR1 is MNHNY, CDR2 SVGAGI, per germline (reference sequence). The CDR3 region is CASRRTANSNQPQHF. The CDR3 DNA is TGTGCCAGCAGACGGACAGCAAATAGCAATCAGCCCCAGCATTTT.

This clone showed up just a few times. This chain links TRBV7-8 with TRBJ2-3; D not certain. The CDR3 contains 15 residues. V lost 4 bases and J lost 0, with 11 bases in between. Germline V gene data show CDR1 as SGHVS and CDR2 as FQNEAQ. CDR3 nucleotide sequence: TGTGCCAGCAGCTCCCCCTCGGTTAGCACAGATACGCAGTATTTT. Translating it yields CASSSPSVSTDTQYF.